These 2 T cell receptor beta chains originate from one sample sequenced in a study of CD8 T cells in Susac syndrome. RNA, at about 0.5 to 1 ug, was reverse transcribed with random hexamers. TCRdb re-called the immunoSEQ multiplex PCR reads through MiXCR, storing one row per CDR3 protein. The sample includes approximately 190,000 distinct CDR3 sequences, about 94% of them seen just once. Sequencing was carried out using CD4+ T cells from PBMCs. These receptor sequences come from a human donor in good health.

This clonotype was seen a single time. The chain's CDR3 is CSVEGATNYGYTF. The CDR3 region has the DNA TGCAGCGTTGAAGGAGCTACTAACTATGGCTACACCTTC. This chain links TRBV29-1 with TRBJ1-2; D uncertain. The CDR3 totals 13 residues. The V and J ends lost 1 base and 0 bases respectively, with 6 bases between them. Germline loops: CDR1 SQVTM, CDR2 ANQGSEA.

The rearrangement joins TRBV6-6 to TRBJ1-4; tentatively, D is TRBD1 (5 bases). Germline V gene lookup returns CDR1 MNHNY and CDR2 SVGAGI (reference sequence). The V and J ends lost 2 bases and 6 bases respectively, with 10 bases between them. The CDR3 extends over 14 amino acids. This chain's CDR3 is CASSYRDLHEKLFF. CDR3 bases: TGTGCCAGCAGTTACCGGGACCTACATGAAAAACTGTTTTTT.